The present TCR beta chain was sequenced within a study of identical twins. This clonotype appeared many times. Its antigen is unidentified. One entry per CDR3 protein results from TCRdb running MiXCR on the 5' RACE reads. The sample has about 250,000 distinct CDR3 sequences; approximately 7.8% are singletons. Trimming pared 7 bases from V and 0 bases from J, leaving 20 bases between. CDR1 KGHDR and CDR2 SFDVKD come from the germline V gene. This CDR3 is 18 amino acids long. Study results and limitations: It was out-of-frame TCR alpha sharing in monozygotic twins that models underestimated. Because invariant MAIT and iNKT cells could be present, zero-insertion analyses could be partly confounded.

The same specimen was also included in a second study, on yellow fever vaccine responses in identical twins.

The receptor comes from a woman under 30 in good health. The chain joins TRBV24-1 to TRBJ2-2; D is tentatively TRBD1 or TRBD2 (7 bases each). Sequencing was carried out using CD8+ T cells sorted from blood. The CDR3 coding sequence is TGTGCCACCAGCGGGGGGCGGAGGGACAGCGCGAACACCGGGGAGCTGTTTTTT. This encodes CATSGGRRDSANTGELFF.